This TCR beta chain stems from a study of cytomegalovirus exposure and HLA in healthy donors. As for the study in general: A data release that came early held tens of millions of unique TCRs from HLA-typed donors. Whole-study results and caveats: In a later analysis, common viral pathogens appeared linked to several of the most significant clusters.

Primers: 60 Vbeta forward and 13 Jbeta reverse. The assay was immunoSEQ multiplex PCR, and TCRdb's table has in-frame clones only and misses some. The table includes approximately 150,000 clones, over 60% detected once. Trimming removed 4 bases from V and 4 bases from J; junction bases left unmatched: 11. Germline CDR1 reads GTSNPN; CDR2 reads SVGIG (reference sequence). The CDR3 sequence is 15 residues long. With respect to this clone: Its antigen is unidentified.

The sample was PBMCs. The chain is built from TRBV30 and TRBJ2-3; 7 bases align to TRBD2. The TCR originated in a woman aged 25 to 39 in good health and CMV-seronegative. In DNA form, the CDR3 reads TGTGCCTGGACAGCCGGACTAGGTCCCCCAGATACGCAGTATTTT. As protein: CAWTAGLGPPDTQYF.